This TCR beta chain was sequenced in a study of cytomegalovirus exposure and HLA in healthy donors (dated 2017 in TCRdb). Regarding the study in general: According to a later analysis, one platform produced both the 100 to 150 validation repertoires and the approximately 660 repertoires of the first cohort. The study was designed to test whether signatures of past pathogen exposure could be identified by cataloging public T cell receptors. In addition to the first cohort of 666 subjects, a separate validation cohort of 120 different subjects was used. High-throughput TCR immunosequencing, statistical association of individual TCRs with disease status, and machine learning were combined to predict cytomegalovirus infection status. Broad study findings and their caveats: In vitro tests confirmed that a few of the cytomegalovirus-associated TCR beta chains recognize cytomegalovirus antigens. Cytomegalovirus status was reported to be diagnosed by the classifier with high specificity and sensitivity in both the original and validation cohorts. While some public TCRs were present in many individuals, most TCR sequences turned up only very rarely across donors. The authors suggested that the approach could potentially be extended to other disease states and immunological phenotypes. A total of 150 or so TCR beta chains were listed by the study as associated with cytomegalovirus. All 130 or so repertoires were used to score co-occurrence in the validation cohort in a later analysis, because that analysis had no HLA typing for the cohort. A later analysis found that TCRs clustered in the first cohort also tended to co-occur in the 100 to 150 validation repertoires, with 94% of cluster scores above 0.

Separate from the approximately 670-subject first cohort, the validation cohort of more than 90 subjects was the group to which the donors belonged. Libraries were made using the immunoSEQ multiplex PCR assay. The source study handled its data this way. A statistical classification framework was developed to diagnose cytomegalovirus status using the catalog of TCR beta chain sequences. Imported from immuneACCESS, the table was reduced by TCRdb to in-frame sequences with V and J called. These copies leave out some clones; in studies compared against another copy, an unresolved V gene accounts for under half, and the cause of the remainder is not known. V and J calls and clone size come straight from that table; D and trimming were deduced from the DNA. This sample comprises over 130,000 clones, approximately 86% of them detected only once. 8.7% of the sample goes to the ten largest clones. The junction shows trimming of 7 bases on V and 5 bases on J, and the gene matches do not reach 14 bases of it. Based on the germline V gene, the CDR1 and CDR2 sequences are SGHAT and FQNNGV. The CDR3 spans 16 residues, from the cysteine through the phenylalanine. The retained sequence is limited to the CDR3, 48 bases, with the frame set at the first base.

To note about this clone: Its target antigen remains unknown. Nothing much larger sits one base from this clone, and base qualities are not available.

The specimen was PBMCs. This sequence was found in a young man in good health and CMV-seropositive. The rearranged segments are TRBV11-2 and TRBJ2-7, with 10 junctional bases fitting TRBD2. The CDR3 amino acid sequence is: CASTPRVAGGVHEQYF. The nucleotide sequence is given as TGTGCCAGCACCCCTCGCGTAGCGGGAGGAGTTCACGAGCAGTACTTC. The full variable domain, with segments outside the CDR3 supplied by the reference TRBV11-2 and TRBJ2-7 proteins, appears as EAGVAQSPRYKIIEKRQSVAFWCNPISGHATLYWYQQILGQGPKLLIQFQNNGVVDDSQLPKDRFSAERLKGVDSTLKIQPAKLEDSAVYLCASTPRVAGGVHEQYFGPGTRLTVT.